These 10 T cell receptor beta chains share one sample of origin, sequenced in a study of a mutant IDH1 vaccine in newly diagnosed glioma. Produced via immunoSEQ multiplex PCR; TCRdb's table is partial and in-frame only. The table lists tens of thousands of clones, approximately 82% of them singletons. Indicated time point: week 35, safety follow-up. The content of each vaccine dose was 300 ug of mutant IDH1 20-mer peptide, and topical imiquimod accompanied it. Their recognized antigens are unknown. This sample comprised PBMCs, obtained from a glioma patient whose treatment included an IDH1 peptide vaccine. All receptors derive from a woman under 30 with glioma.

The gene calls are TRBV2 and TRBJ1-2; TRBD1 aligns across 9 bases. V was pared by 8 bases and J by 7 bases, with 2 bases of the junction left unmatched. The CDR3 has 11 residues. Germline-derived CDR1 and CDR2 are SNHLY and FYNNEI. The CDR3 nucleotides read TGTGCCAGCCGGACAGGGGTTGGCTACACCTTC. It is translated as CASRTGVGYTF.

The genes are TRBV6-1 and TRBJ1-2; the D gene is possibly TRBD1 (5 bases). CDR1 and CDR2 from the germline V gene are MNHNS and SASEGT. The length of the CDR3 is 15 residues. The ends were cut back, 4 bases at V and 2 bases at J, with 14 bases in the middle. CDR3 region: CASSGSGTDNYGYTF. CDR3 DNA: TGTGCCAGCAGTGGCTCCGGGACTGACAACTATGGCTACACCTTC.

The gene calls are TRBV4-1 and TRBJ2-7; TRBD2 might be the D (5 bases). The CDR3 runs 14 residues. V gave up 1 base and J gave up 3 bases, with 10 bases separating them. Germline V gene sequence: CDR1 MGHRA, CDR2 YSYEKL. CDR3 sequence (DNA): TGCGCCAGCAGCCAAGGGGAGACACTCTACGAGCAGTACTTC. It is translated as CASSQGETLYEQYF.

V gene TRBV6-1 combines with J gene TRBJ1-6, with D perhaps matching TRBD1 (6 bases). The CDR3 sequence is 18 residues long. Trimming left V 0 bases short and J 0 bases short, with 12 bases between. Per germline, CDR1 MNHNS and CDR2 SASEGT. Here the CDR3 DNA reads TGTGCCAGCAGTGAAGCATCGCAGGGGAGCTCCTATAATTCACCCCTCCACTTT. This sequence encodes CASSEASQGSSYNSPLHF.

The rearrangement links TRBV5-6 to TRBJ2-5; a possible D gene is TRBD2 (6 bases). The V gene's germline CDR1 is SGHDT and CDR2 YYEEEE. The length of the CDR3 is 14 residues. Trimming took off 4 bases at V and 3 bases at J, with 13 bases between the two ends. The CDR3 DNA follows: TGTGCCAGCAGCGAGGAGGGAGGTGAAGAGACCCAGTACTTC. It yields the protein CASSEEGGEETQYF.

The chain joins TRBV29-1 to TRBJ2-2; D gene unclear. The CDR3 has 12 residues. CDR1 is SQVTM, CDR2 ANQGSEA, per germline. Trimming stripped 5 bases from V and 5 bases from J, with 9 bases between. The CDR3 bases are TGCAGCGTTCCTAGAGGAACCGGGGAGCTGTTTTTT. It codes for CSVPRGTGELFF.

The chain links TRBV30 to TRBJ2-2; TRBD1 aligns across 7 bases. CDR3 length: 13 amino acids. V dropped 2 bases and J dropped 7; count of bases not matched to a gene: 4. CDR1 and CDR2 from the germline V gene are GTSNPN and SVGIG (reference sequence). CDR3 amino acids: CAWSRGLSGELFF. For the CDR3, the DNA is TGTGCCTGGAGTAGGGGGCTTAGCGGGGAGCTGTTTTTT.

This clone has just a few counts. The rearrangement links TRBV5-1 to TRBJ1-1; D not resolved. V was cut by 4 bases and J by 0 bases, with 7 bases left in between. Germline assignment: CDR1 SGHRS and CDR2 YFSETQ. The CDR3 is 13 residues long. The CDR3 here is CASSDFLNTEAFF. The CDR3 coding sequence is TGCGCCAGCAGCGACTTTCTGAACACTGAAGCTTTCTTT.

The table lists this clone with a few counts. The CDR3 coding sequence is TGTGCCAGCAGTTACTCGACAGGGGGCGAGCAGTACTTC. Translated, it gives CASSYSTGGEQYF. The chain joins TRBV27 to TRBJ2-7; 9 nucleotides align to TRBD1. CDR1 MNHEY and CDR2 SMNVEV come from the germline V gene (reference sequence). This CDR3 region has 13 residues. V gave up 4 bases and J gave up 6 bases; unmatched junction bases: 4.

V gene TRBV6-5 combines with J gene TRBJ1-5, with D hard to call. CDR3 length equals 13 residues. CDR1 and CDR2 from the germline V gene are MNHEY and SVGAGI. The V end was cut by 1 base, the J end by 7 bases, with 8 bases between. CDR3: CASSYLGNQPQHF. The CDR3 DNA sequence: TGTGCCAGCAGTTACTTGGGGAACCAGCCCCAGCATTTT.